Given below is one T cell receptor (beta chain) in context. V lost 1 base to trimming and J lost 10 bases, with 8 bases between them. Germline lookup yields CDR1 LGHDT and CDR2 YNNKEL (reference sequence). The CDR3 loop spans 13 amino acids. This entry is derived from a study of blood T cell repertoires in COVID-19. Study at large: T cells, B-cell-depleted T cells, or PBMCs supplied cDNA or gDNA.

Method: immunoSEQ multiplex PCR; TCRdb's copy keeps in-frame clones and lacks some. Here the sample spans 200,000 to 300,000 clones, approximately 86% being singletons. This TCR was recovered from a man aged 35 to 55 who had recovered from COVID-19. The chain carries TRBV3-1 (or the pseudogene TRBV3-2) and TRBJ1-6; D call uncertain. The sample comprised peripheral blood. The CDR3 sequence is CASSQVVNSPLHF. The CDR3 region has the DNA TGTGCCAGCAGCCAAGTAGTAAACTCACCCCTCCACTTT.